This T cell receptor (beta chain) was obtained from a study of blood T cells in healthy people across ages. Study in general: In model experiments, template switching was able to capture about one barcoded beta molecule for every two T cells that were present.

In regard to this clonotype: As yet, its antigen is unknown.

V shed 3 bases and J shed 6 bases, with 12 bases lying between them. CDR1 is WSHSY, CDR2 SAAADI, per germline. This CDR3 region has 14 residues. Then a second PCR, running roughly 7 to 11 cycles, was carried out with a sample-barcoded 5' primer and a J-beta primer mix. Each cDNA molecule received a tag from a template-switch adaptor that had 12 random nucleotides. Every sample returned 2.5 million or more CDR3-containing paired-end reads. One entry per CDR3 protein, called by TCRdb with MiXCR from the 5' RACE reads. The sample has about a million distinct CDR3 sequences; 51% are singletons. Points from the study as a whole: CMV infection status of these donors was not known.

The sequenced material came from blood. This chain connects TRBV10-2 to TRBJ2-1; the D gene is possibly TRBD1 (5 bases). The origin of this receptor is a woman aged 60 to 75 in good health. CDR3 nucleotide sequence: TGCGCCAGCAGTGAACCTAGGGGTGGCAATGAGCAGTTCTTC. Translation gives CASSEPRGGNEQFF.